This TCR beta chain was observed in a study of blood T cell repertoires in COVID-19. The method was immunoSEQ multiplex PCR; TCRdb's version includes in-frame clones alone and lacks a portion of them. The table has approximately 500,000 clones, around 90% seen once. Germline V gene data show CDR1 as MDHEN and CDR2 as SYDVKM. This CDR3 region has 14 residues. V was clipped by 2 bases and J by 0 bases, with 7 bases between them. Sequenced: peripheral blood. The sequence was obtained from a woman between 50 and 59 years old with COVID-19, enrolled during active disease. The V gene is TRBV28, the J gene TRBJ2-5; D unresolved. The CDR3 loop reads CASSLGRDQETQYF. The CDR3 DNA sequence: TGTGCCAGCAGTTTAGGTCGGGACCAAGAGACCCAGTACTTC.